This T cell receptor beta chain stems from a study of blood T cell repertoires in COVID-19. This clone occurred a few times. Only in-frame clones appear in the TCRdb table, and some are missing; sequencing was by immunoSEQ multiplex PCR. Among around 84,000 clones, 78% were seen once, and the ten largest hold just over 35%. The V and J ends lost 2 bases and 5 bases, in that order; junction bases with no gene match: 11. The CDR3 is made up of 16 amino acids. Germline assignment: CDR1 SGHTA and CDR2 FQGNSA. Seattle cases were enrolled at active infection and followed longitudinally. The sample was peripheral blood. The sequence derives from a man in his 60s with COVID-19, enrolled during active disease. The chain couples TRBV7-2 to TRBJ1-2; the match to TRBD1 covers 7 bases. CDR3 DNA: TGTGCCAGCAGCTTAAGCCTTCCGGGACAGCCTTATGGCTACACCTTC. It codes for CASSLSLPGQPYGYTF.